Listed below are T cell receptor beta chains from one sample, sequenced in a study of beta chain features in type 1 diabetes. Some clones are missing from TCRdb's copy, which holds only in-frame ones; the method was immunoSEQ multiplex PCR. The repertoire holds about 230,000 clones, roughly 16% seen once, with 0.07% to 0.095% in the top ten. Sequencing was performed on naive CD4+ T cells from blood. The receptors come from a man aged 25 to 45 with type 1 diabetes. The CDR3 runs from the conserved cysteine through the conserved F or W. The D gene is left open where the match is weak. Rows may omit the clone size; those that give it use once, few, many or a size class.

clone_size j_call d_call v_call cdr3_nt cdr3_aa
NA TRBJ2-3 NA TRBV28 TGTGCCAGCAGGTCGCCGGGGGCGCTAGATACGCAGTATTTT CASRSPGALDTQYF
few TRBJ2-1 TRBD1 TRBV27 TGTGCCAGCAGTTACGACAGGGGGCCCTACAATGAGCAGTTCTTC CASSYDRGPYNEQFF
NA TRBJ2-5 NA TRBV9 TGTGCCAGCAGCGTAGAACAGGGAGGGCGGGAGACCCAGTACTTC CASSVEQGGRETQYF
NA TRBJ2-1 TRBD2 TRBV13 TGTGCCAGCAGCCGCTTGGCGGGAGGTACGAATGAGCAGTTCTTC CASSRLAGGTNEQFF
NA TRBJ2-7 NA TRBV25-1 TGTGCCAGCAGTATCGTCGGGGAACTAGCCTACGAGCAGTACTTC CASSIVGELAYEQYF
few TRBJ1-1 NA TRBV18 TGTGCCAGCTCCGTAGGGGGAACTGAAGCTTTCTTT CASSVGGTEAFF
few TRBJ2-3 TRBD2 TRBV7-8 TGTGCCAGCAGCTTATCAGCGGGACCGCAGTATTTT CASSLSAGPQYF
NA TRBJ2-1 NA TRBV4-1 TGCGCCAGCAGCCAAACAGAAACCTACAATGAGCAGTTCTTC CASSQTETYNEQFF
NA TRBJ2-2 NA TRBV4-3 TGCGCCAGCAGCCAAGACGGAGACACCGGGGAGCTGTTTTTT CASSQDGDTGELFF
few TRBJ2-2 TRBD2 TRBV7-2 TGTGCCAGCAGCCGGCCGGGACTAGGTGGGGAGCTGTTTTTT CASSRPGLGGELFF
NA TRBJ2-5 NA TRBV7-2 TGTGCCAGCAGCTTCCTGGGGACCCAGTACTTC CASSFLGTQYF
few TRBJ2-5 NA TRBV29-1 TGCAGCGGTGACCTTCGTCAGCAAGAGACCCAGTACTTC CSGDLRQQETQYF
NA TRBJ2-1 NA TRBV1 TGCACCAGCAGCCTGGAATCTGATGTGAGAGATGAGCAGTTCTTC CTSSLESDVRDEQFF
few TRBJ2-6 NA TRBV29-1 TGCAGCGTGGCCATGGGCTGGGCGCCTGGGGCCAACGTCCTGACTTTC CSVAMGWAPGANVLTF
few TRBJ2-4 TRBD1 TRBV5-6 TGTGCCAGCAGCTCCACAGGGGACGGAGACATTCAGTACTTC CASSSTGDGDIQYF
NA TRBJ2-3 TRBD2 TRBV28 TGTGCCAGCAGTTTACCTAGCGGGAGGGCCGCAAATACGCAGTATTTT CASSLPSGRAANTQYF
NA TRBJ2-3 TRBD2 TRBV4-3 TGCGCCAGCAGCCAGCTATCTAGCGGGGGTGATACGCAGTATTTT CASSQLSSGGDTQYF
many TRBJ1-2 NA TRBV30 TGTGCCTGGGGCAGGGACTATGGCTACACCTTC CAWGRDYGYTF
NA TRBJ1-2 TRBD1 TRBV30 TGTGCCTGGAGTGACGGACGCGGGGGACAGGGGTACTATGGCTACACCTTC CAWSDGRGGQGYYGYTF
NA TRBJ2-3 NA TRBV5-1 TGCGCCAGCAGCTTGGGAAGCTTTATCGCAGATACGCAGTATTTT CASSLGSFIADTQYF
few TRBJ2-3 TRBD1 TRBV18 TGTGCCAGCTCACCCCAGGGGGCGAAGACAGATACGCAGTATTTT CASSPQGAKTDTQYF
few TRBJ2-7 NA TRBV4-1 TGCGCCAGCAGCCAACTTCCCCTCAACTACGAGCAGTACTTC CASSQLPLNYEQYF
few TRBJ2-1 NA TRBV11-2 TGTGCCAGCAGCGCCGGTGACAGCTCCTACAATGAGCAGTTCTTC CASSAGDSSYNEQFF
NA TRBJ2-7 NA TRBV6-5 TGTGCCAGCAGTGGACAGACCCACGAGCAGTACTTC CASSGQTHEQYF
few TRBJ1-1 NA TRBV7-9 TGTGCCAGCAGCTTAGGACAGCAGAACACTGAAGCTTTCTTT CASSLGQQNTEAFF
NA TRBJ2-7 NA TRBV23-1 TGCGCCAGCAGTCACCAACCTAAAAGCTTACGTTACTACGAGCAGTACTTC CASSHQPKSLRYYEQYF
NA TRBJ1-2 NA TRBV11-2 TGTGCCAGCAGCTTAAATTATCAAGCGAACTATGGCTACACCTTC CASSLNYQANYGYTF
NA TRBJ2-3 NA TRBV25-1 TGTGCCAGCAGTGTAACGGTAGCGAGGCAGTATTTT CASSVTVARQYF
NA TRBJ2-1 NA TRBV7-9 TGTGCCAGCAGCTCTGCCTTGGGGGTTTTCGATGAGCAGTTCTTC CASSSALGVFDEQFF
NA TRBJ2-5 NA TRBV27 TGTGCCAGCAGAATAAACGCAGGGATGGAGACCCAGTACTTC CASRINAGMETQYF
NA TRBJ2-1 NA TRBV29-1 TGCAGCGTTGTTCTGGTACGACATGGTCACAATGAGCAGTTCTTC CSVVLVRHGHNEQFF
few TRBJ2-7 NA TRBV9 TGTGCCAGCAGCGTCGTCGGGACTGGCCTCTCCTACGAGCAGTACTTC CASSVVGTGLSYEQYF
NA TRBJ2-6 NA TRBV18 TGTGCCAGCTCACTATTGGGTCGCGATGGGGCCAACGTCCTGACTTTC CASSLLGRDGANVLTF
few TRBJ1-2 NA TRBV7-9 TGTGCCAGCAGCTTGAGACAGCGCCCCGGCTACACCTTC CASSLRQRPGYTF
few TRBJ1-1 NA TRBV29-1 TGCAGCGTTCGGGGTTCCGTCGAGGGCACTGAAGCTTTCTTT CSVRGSVEGTEAFF
few TRBJ1-1 NA TRBV14 TGTGCCAGCAGCCAAGTACGTCAACGGGCTGAAGCTTTCTTT CASSQVRQRAEAFF
NA TRBJ1-5 NA TRBV4-1 TGCGCCAGCAGCCCCGGCAGGGTAGGAAGCAATCAGCCCCAGCATTTT CASSPGRVGSNQPQHF
NA TRBJ2-7 NA TRBV7-2 TGTGCCAGCAGCTTATATCGGCGCGCCTACGAGCAGTACTTC CASSLYRRAYEQYF
NA TRBJ2-5 NA TRBV7-9 TGTGCCAGCAGCCGAACTAGGGGTCAAGAGACCCAGTACTTC CASSRTRGQETQYF
few TRBJ2-5 TRBD2 TRBV28 TGTGCCAGCACCGACTCAAGCGGGAGTCGGGAGACCCAGTACTTC CASTDSSGSRETQYF
NA TRBJ2-2 TRBD1 TRBV29-1 TGCAGCGTAGGGGACAGGGGCACCGGGGAGCTGTTTTTT CSVGDRGTGELFF
few TRBJ2-7 TRBD1 TRBV7-2 TGTGCCAGCAGCATGGGACAGGGGCTCTACGAGCAGTACTTC CASSMGQGLYEQYF
few TRBJ2-5 TRBD2 TRBV11-2 TGTGCCAGCAGATTAGCGGGGCAAGAGACCCAGTACTTC CASRLAGQETQYF
few TRBJ1-2 NA TRBV7-9 TGTGCCAGCAGCTCCGAAAACTATGGCTACACCTTC CASSSENYGYTF
few TRBJ2-3 NA TRBV29-1 TGCAGCGTGGTAGGGACACCGGGGAGGACAGATACGCAGTATTTT CSVVGTPGRTDTQYF